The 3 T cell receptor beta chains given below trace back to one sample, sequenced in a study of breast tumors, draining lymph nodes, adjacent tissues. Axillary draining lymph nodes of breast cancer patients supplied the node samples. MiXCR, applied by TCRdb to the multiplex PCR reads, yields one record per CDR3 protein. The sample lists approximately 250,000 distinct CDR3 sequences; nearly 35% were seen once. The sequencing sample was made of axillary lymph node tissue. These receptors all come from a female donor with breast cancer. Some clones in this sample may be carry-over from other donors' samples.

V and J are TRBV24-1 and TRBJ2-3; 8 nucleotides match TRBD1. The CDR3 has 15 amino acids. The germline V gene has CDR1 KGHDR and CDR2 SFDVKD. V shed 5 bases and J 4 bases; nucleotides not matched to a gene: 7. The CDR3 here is CATSADRGRPDTQYF. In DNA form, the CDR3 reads TGTGCCACCAGTGCCGACAGGGGCCGTCCAGATACGCAGTATTTT.

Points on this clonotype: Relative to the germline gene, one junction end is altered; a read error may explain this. In nucleotides, the CDR3 is TGTGCCAGCAGCACTCAGGGGTCTGGACCCGGGGAGCCGTTTTTT. Translating gives CASSTQGSGPGEPFF. The rearrangement joins TRBV9 to TRBJ2-2; D may be TRBD1 (6 bases). CDR1 and CDR2 from the germline V gene are SGDLS and YYNGEE. The CDR3 has 15 amino acids.

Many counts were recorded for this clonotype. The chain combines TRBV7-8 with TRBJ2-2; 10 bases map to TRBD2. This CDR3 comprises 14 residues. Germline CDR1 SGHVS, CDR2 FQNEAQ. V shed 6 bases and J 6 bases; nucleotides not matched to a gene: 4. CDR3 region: CASRFLAGAGELFF. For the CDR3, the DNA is TGTGCCAGCAGATTCCTAGCGGGAGCCGGGGAGCTGTTTTTT. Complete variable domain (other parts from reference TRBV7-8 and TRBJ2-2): GAGVSQSPRYKVAKRGQDVALRCDPISGHVSLFWYQQALGQGPEFLTYFQNEAQLDKSGLPSDRFFAERPEGSVSTLKIQRTQQEDSAVYLCASRFLAGAGELFFGEGSRLTVL.